Following are 11 T cell receptor beta chains from one sample sequenced in a study of blood T cell repertoires in COVID-19. Profiling relied on immunoSEQ multiplex PCR, and the TCRdb table lists in-frame clones only, not all of them. This table has 68,000 or so clones, roughly 91% appearing once. The sequenced material came from peripheral blood. Receptors originate from a man aged 35 to 55 with COVID-19, enrolled during active disease.

This sequence joins TRBV19 and TRBJ1-2; a possible D gene is TRBD1 (6 bases). The germline V gene has CDR1 LNHDA and CDR2 SQIVND (reference sequence). CDR3 length: 13 residues. V lost 6 bases, J lost 8 bases, and 16 bases lay in between. CDR3 DNA: TGTGCCAGTAGCGATATCCGGGACAACGGCTACACCTTC. It codes for CASSDIRDNGYTF.

Only one count was recorded for this clone. CDR3 nucleotide sequence: TGTGCCAGTAGACGGAGAGATTCACCCCTCCACTTT. Translated: CASRRRDSPLHF. V and J are TRBV2 and TRBJ1-6; the D is unclear. The CDR3 has 12 amino acids. Germline V gives CDR1 SNHLY, CDR2 FYNNEI. V dropped 9 bases and J dropped 8 bases, with 11 bases sitting between them. Drawing the rest from reference TRBV2 and TRBJ1-6, the complete variable domain is EPEVTQTPSHQVTQMGQEVILRCVPISNHLYFYWYRQILGQKVEFLVSFYNNEISEKSEIFDDQFSVERPDGSNFTLKIRSTKLEDSAMYFCASRRRDSPLHFGNGTRLTVT.

This rearrangement joins TRBV5-1 to TRBJ1-4; 7 bases match TRBD1. Germline V gene lookup returns CDR1 SGHRS and CDR2 YFSETQ. This CDR3 has 14 residues. V lost 7 bases and J lost 4; bases outside the gene matches: 7. The CDR3 sequence is CASCWTGVNEKLFF. CDR3 DNA sequence: TGCGCCAGCTGTTGGACAGGCGTTAATGAAAAACTGTTTTTT.

The chain employs TRBV2 and TRBJ1-5, with D maybe TRBD1 (5 bases). Trimming cost V 3 bases and J 5 bases, with 8 bases left between them. This CDR3 is 13 amino acids long. Germline V CDR1 and CDR2: SNHLY, FYNNEI. The CDR3 loop is CASSDRVYQPQHF. The CDR3 coding sequence is TGTGCCAGCAGTGACAGGGTATATCAGCCCCAGCATTTT.

This chain joins TRBV6-5 and TRBJ2-1; D is perhaps TRBD2 (6 bases). The CDR3 runs to 14 residues. V was trimmed by 7 bases and J by 0 bases, leaving 10 bases between them. Germline V gene data show CDR1 as MNHEY and CDR2 as SVGAGI. The CDR3 spells CASNSGSSYNEQFF. CDR3 bases: TGTGCCAGCAATAGCGGTAGCTCCTACAATGAGCAGTTCTTC.

The gene calls are TRBV5-1 and TRBJ1-4; weak D call: TRBD1 (5 bases). V dropped 0 bases and J dropped 10 bases, with 10 bases sitting between them. There are 13 residues in the CDR3. Per the germline V gene, CDR1 is SGHRS and CDR2 is YFSETQ. The CDR3 DNA is TGCGCCAGCAGCTTGGATGGGCAGGGAAAACTGTTTTTT. Translated: CASSLDGQGKLFF. Full variable domain (remainder filled in from reference TRBV5-1 and TRBJ1-4): KAGVTQTPRYLIKTRGQQVTLSCSPISGHRSVSWYQQTPGQGLQFLFEYFSETQRNKGNFPGRFSGRQFSNSRSEMNVSTLELGDSALYLCASSLDGQGKLFFGSGTQLSVL.

This chain uses TRBV28 with TRBJ1-6, with 7 bases lining up with TRBD1. Looked up from germline, CDR1 is MDHEN and CDR2 is SYDVKM. J was trimmed by 0 bases and V by 4 bases; bases with no gene match: 12. This CDR3 has 19 residues. The CDR3 sequence is CASSSPTQGPSSYNSPLHF. DNA for the CDR3: TGTGCCAGCAGTTCCCCAACACAGGGGCCAAGCTCCTATAATTCACCCCTCCACTTT.

The chain joins TRBV29-1 to TRBJ2-3; 10 positions match TRBD2. The CDR3 is made up of 15 amino acids. Germline V lookup: CDR1 SQVTM, CDR2 ANQGSEA. V gave up 3 bases and J gave up 3 bases; unmatched junction bases: 6. The CDR3 sequence is CSVDGAGGKTDTQYF. The CDR3 DNA reads as TGCAGCGTTGATGGAGCGGGGGGGAAAACAGATACGCAGTATTTT.

The gene calls are TRBV12-5 and TRBJ1-5, with D hard to call. The CDR3 totals 13 residues. Germline V gene sequence: CDR1 LGHNT, CDR2 FRNRAP. V gave up 3 bases and J gave up 8 bases, with 11 bases separating them. CDR3 sequence (DNA): TGTGCTAGTGGTTTAGGCCCGGGGAAGCCCCAGCATTTT. This gives the protein CASGLGPGKPQHF.

J is TRBJ1-1 and V is TRBV2; no firm D call. V lost 4 bases, J lost 11 bases, and 14 bases lay in between. Germline lookup yields CDR1 SNHLY and CDR2 FYNNEI. The CDR3 spans 12 residues. CDR3 loop: CASSVVGLAAFF. In nucleotides, the CDR3 is TGTGCCAGCAGTGTAGTCGGCCTAGCTGCTTTCTTT. Variable domain in full (rest from reference TRBV2 and TRBJ1-1): EPEVTQTPSHQVTQMGQEVILRCVPISNHLYFYWYRQILGQKVEFLVSFYNNEISEKSEIFDDQFSVERPDGSNFTLKIRSTKLEDSAMYFCASSVVGLAAFFGQGTRLTVV.

The chain uses TRBV27 and TRBJ1-5; the D is unclear. CDR1 and CDR2 (germline): MNHEY, SMNVEV (reference sequence). The V end was cut by 3 bases, the J end by 7 bases, with 10 bases between. The CDR3 extends over 13 amino acids. The CDR3: CASSFGVDQPQHF. In nucleotides, the CDR3 is TGTGCCAGCAGTTTCGGGGTGGACCAGCCCCAGCATTTT.